A selection of T cell receptor beta chains follows, all from one sample in a study of blood T cell repertoires in COVID-19. Sequenced by immunoSEQ multiplex PCR; TCRdb stores in-frame clones only, minus some. The repertoire consists of 110,000 to 150,000 clones, with around 80% occurring once and the leading ten covering roughly 2%. The material sequenced was peripheral blood. The receptors originated from a woman aged 60-75 years with acute or convalescent COVID-19. CDR3s include the opening cysteine and the closing phenylalanine or tryptophan. The D gene is left open where the match is weak. Clone sizes are given selectively: once, few, many, or a class where the clone is expanded.

>few|.|TRBV6-1|TRBJ1-5
TGTGCCAGCAGTGAAACGGGTAATCAGCCCCAGCATTTT
CASSETGNQPQHF
>.|TRBD2|TRBV28|TRBJ2-7
TGTGCCAGCTTGGCGGGAGCGTACGAGCAGTACTTC
CASLAGAYEQYF
>few|TRBD2|TRBV6-4|TRBJ2-3
TGTGCCAGCAGTGACCTGGCGGGAGCTAATACGCAGTATTTT
CASSDLAGANTQYF
>.|.|TRBV30|TRBJ2-5
TGTGCCTGGAGTGTACAGGAGACCCAGTACTTC
CAWSVQETQYF
>.|.|TRBV5-1|TRBJ2-1
TGCGCCAGCAGCTTGTCGGCGGGATCGCACAATGAGCAGTTCTTC
CASSLSAGSHNEQFF
>.|.|TRBV28|TRBJ1-5
TGTGCCAGCACGGGACTGCCTAGCAATCAGCCCCAGCATTTT
CASTGLPSNQPQHF
>.|.|TRBV9|TRBJ2-3
TGTGCCAGCAGCCCCATCCTATGGAGCGCAGATACGCAGTATTTT
CASSPILWSADTQYF
>.|TRBD2|TRBV19|TRBJ2-7
TGTGCCAGTAGTATGGGTCTAGCGGGAGTCCGTCTCCACGAGCAGTACTTC
CASSMGLAGVRLHEQYF
>few|.|TRBV7-8|TRBJ2-2
TGTGCCAGCAGCTTTTCCGGACAGGAGGGCACCGGGGAGCTGTTTTTT
CASSFSGQEGTGELFF
>.|TRBD1|TRBV27|TRBJ2-7
TGTGCCAGCAGTTTTGGGGACAGGACCTACGAGCAGTACTTC
CASSFGDRTYEQYF
>.|TRBD2|TRBV2|TRBJ2-2
TGTGCCAGCAGTGAAATTGGCGGGAGGGCCCTGGCGAACACCGGGGAGCTGTTTTTT
CASSEIGGRALANTGELFF
>.|TRBD2|TRBV19|TRBJ2-3
TGTGCCAGTAAGTCTAGCGGAGGGAGCACAGATACGCAGTATTTT
CASKSSGGSTDTQYF
>.|.|TRBV15|TRBJ1-6
TGTGCCACCAGCAGAGATCCCCTAACCGGGACGGGAGTCTCACCCCTCCACTTT
CATSRDPLTGTGVSPLHF
>.|.|TRBV9|TRBJ1-3
TGTGCCAGCAGCGCAGGGACATCTGGAAACACCATATATTTT
CASSAGTSGNTIYF
>.|TRBD1|TRBV5-6|TRBJ1-1
TGTGCCAGCATGATAGGGACAGGGGTCCGTGAAGCTTTCTTT
CASMIGTGVREAFF
>.|.|TRBV18|TRBJ1-6
TGTGCCAGCTCACCGGGAGTCGGGGTAGAGAACAATTCACCCCTCCACTTT
CASSPGVGVENNSPLHF
>.|.|TRBV15|TRBJ1-6
TGTGCCACCAGCAGAGGCAGGGCCAATAATTCACCCCTCCACTTT
CATSRGRANNSPLHF
>.|.|TRBV6-5|TRBJ2-2
TGTGCCACTTCATGGAGCCGGGAGCTGTTTTTT
CATSWSRELFF
>.|TRBD2|TRBV6-2/TRBV6-3|TRBJ2-3
TGTGCCAGCAGTTACCTGAGCGGGAGCGGCGGAGATACGCAGTATTTT
CASSYLSGSGGDTQYF
>.|TRBD2|TRBV28|TRBJ2-1
TGTGCCAGCAGCCTCGGGGGGGCCAATGAGCAGTTCTTC
CASSLGGANEQFF